Presented here are 13 T cell receptor beta chains from one specimen sequenced in a study of breast tumors, draining lymph nodes, adjacent tissues. TCRdb independently ran MiXCR on the multiplex PCR reads; one entry per CDR3 protein. The profile shows over 100,000 distinct CDR3 sequences, under 25% of them singletons. Samples came from axillary lymph nodes draining the breast cancer. What was sequenced was axillary lymph node tissue. Receptors were obtained from a female donor with breast cancer. Some clones in this sample may be carry-over from other donors' samples.

Ten or more counts support this clonotype. V gene TRBV6-1 combines with J gene TRBJ2-7; D is possibly TRBD1 or TRBD2 (5 bases each). The V end was cut by 6 bases, the J end by 3 bases, with 12 bases between. The length of the CDR3 is 13 residues. From germline, CDR1 is MNHNS and CDR2 SASEGT. The CDR3 DNA reads TGTGCCAGCAGACTGGGACCTTTCTACGAGCAGTACTTC. This encodes CASRLGPFYEQYF.

Ten or more counts support this clonotype. CDR3 protein: CASSVGSSGGPIEQFF. CDR3 DNA: TGTGCCAGCAGCGTTGGTTCGTCGGGAGGGCCCATTGAGCAGTTCTTC. The chain couples TRBV9 to TRBJ2-1; 8 bases are a match to TRBD2. This CDR3 is 16 amino acids long. The junction had 13 bases not matched to a gene; V was cut back by 2 bases and J by 9 bases. The germline CDR1 and CDR2 sequences are SGDLS and YYNGEE.

This clonotype appeared many times. The chain employs TRBV14 and TRBJ2-5, with D unresolved. V shed 2 bases and J shed 2 bases, with 9 bases lying between them. The germline V gene encodes CDR1 SGHDN and CDR2 FVKESK. The CDR3 loop spans 14 amino acids. As DNA, the CDR3 is TGTGCCAGCAGCCAATTGCGGCGTCAAGAGACCCAGTACTTC. Amino acids: CASSQLRRQETQYF. The full variable domain, completed using reference TRBV14 and TRBJ2-5, is EAGVTQFPSHSVIEKGQTVTLRCDPISGHDNLYWYRRVMGKEIKFLLHFVKESKQDESGMPNNRFLAERTGGTYSTLKVQPAELEDSGVYFCASSQLRRQETQYFGPGTRLLVL.

This clonotype has a count of ten or more. As DNA, the CDR3 is TGCGCCAGCAGTAGCGGGAGTAAAGATACGCAGTATTTT. Translated, it gives CASSSGSKDTQYF. The chain uses TRBV10-2 and TRBJ2-3; 8 bases are shared with TRBD2. Germline trimming cut 5 bases from V and 5 bases from J; bases unmatched to any gene: 3. Germline-derived CDR1 and CDR2 are WSHSY and SAAADI. CDR3 length: 13 amino acids.

At least ten counts were recorded for this clonotype. The V call is TRBV12-3 or TRBV12-4, the J call TRBJ2-7; D is possibly TRBD1 or TRBD2 (5 bases each). This CDR3 contains 15 residues. Trimming took 1 base from V and 0 from J, leaving 10 bases between them. The DNA for the CDR3 is TGTGCCAGCAGTTTAGTTGGGGACGGCTCCTACGAGCAGTACTTC. This sequence encodes CASSLVGDGSYEQYF.

This clonotype occurred a few times. The V call is TRBV28, the J call TRBJ2-5; TRBD1 matches 10 bases. The CDR3 extends over 17 amino acids. Germline trimming cut 5 bases from V and 3 bases from J; bases unmatched to any gene: 12. Germline V gene sequence: CDR1 MDHEN, CDR2 SYDVKM. For the CDR3, the DNA is TGTGCCAGCAGTCCTATTTCGCTGACAGGGGGCAAAGAGACCCAGTACTTC. Its translation: CASSPISLTGGKETQYF.

Notes on this clonotype: It may be a read error: a sequence one base away is much more abundant. This chain uses TRBV28 with TRBJ2-7; 9 positions agree with TRBD1. Germline values: CDR1 MDHEN, CDR2 SYDVKM. The length of the CDR3 is 14 residues. The CDR3 DNA sequence: TGTGCCGGCAGTTCCGGGACAGGGCGAGTCGAGCAGTACTTC. Encoded protein: CAGSSGTGRVEQYF. Variable domain in full (rest from reference TRBV28 and TRBJ2-7): DVKVTQSSRYLVKRTGEKVFLECVQDMDHENMFWYRQDPGLGLRLIYFSYDVKMKEKGDIPEGYSVSREKKERFSLILESASTNQTSMYLCAGSSGTGRVEQYFGPGTRLTVT.

As concerns this clonotype: A much more abundant neighbour one base away suggests this may be a read error. The chain uses TRBV19 and TRBJ2-2, with D unresolved. Trimming removed 4 bases from V and 6 bases from J, with 12 bases in between. Germline V CDR1 and CDR2: LNHDA, SQIVND (reference sequence). This CDR3 is 14 amino acids long. CDR3 sequence: CASSRVSDAGELFF. As DNA, the CDR3 is TGTGCCAGTAGTAGGGTATCGGACGCCGGGGAGCTGTTTTTT.

This clonotype was counted many times. V is TRBV4-1 and J is TRBJ2-7; possible D gene TRBD2, 6 bases. V lost 4 bases and J 3 bases, leaving 16 bases between the germline ends. This CDR3 is built from 15 residues. The V gene's germline CDR1 is MGHRA and CDR2 YSYEKL. CDR3 residues: CASSPGLLGGYEQYF. In DNA, the CDR3 is TGCGCCAGCAGCCCAGGGCTCTTGGGGGGCTACGAGCAGTACTTC.

Of note for this clonotype: At one end, the junction sequence differs from germline, possibly due to a read error. The chain recombines TRBV20-1 with TRBJ1-3; 9 nucleotides agree with TRBD1. The CDR3 sequence is 14 residues long. The germline CDR1 and CDR2 sequences are DFQATT and SNEGSKA (reference sequence). In nucleotides, the CDR3 is TGCAGTGCTACAGGGACAGGGTACGGAAGCACCATATATTTT. It encodes CSATGTGYGSTIYF.

In the case of this clonotype: A much larger clone lies a single base off, so this may be a read error. The chain joins TRBV7-2 to TRBJ2-1, with 8 bases matching TRBD2. The CDR3 has 17 amino acids. The germline gives CDR1 SGHTA, CDR2 FQGNSA. The CDR3 protein is CASSQRRTSSVDDEQLF. The CDR3 DNA follows: TGTGCCAGCAGCCAAAGAAGGACTAGCAGTGTCGATGATGAGCAGCTCTTC.

This clonotype was detected ten times or more. CDR3: CASSMTGARQPQHF. The CDR3 nucleotides are TGTGCCAGTAGTATGACGGGGGCGAGGCAGCCCCAGCATTTT. The chain has TRBV19 and TRBJ1-5; tentative D call: TRBD1 (6 bases). Germline CDR1 LNHDA, CDR2 SQIVND (reference sequence). With 3 bases removed from V and 7 bases from J, the gap between germline ends came to 13 bases. The CDR3 sequence is 14 residues long.

This clonotype was seen repeatedly, ten times or more. The CDR3 loop is CASADRGNQPQHF. CDR3 in DNA: TGTGCCAGTGCGGACAGGGGTAATCAGCCCCAGCATTTT. The chain recombines TRBV19 with TRBJ1-5, with 9 bases identical to TRBD1. V shed 8 bases, J shed 4 bases, and the junction held 3 bases outside the gene matches. Germline V gene data show CDR1 as LNHDA and CDR2 as SQIVND (reference sequence). There are 13 residues in the CDR3.